The 12 T cell receptor beta chains reported below all come from one sample, sequenced in a study of blood T cell repertoires in COVID-19. The method was immunoSEQ multiplex PCR; TCRdb's version includes in-frame clones alone and lacks a portion of them. The sample holds around 43,000 clones, 70% to 90% seen once. Sequenced sample: peripheral blood. The receptors shown here come from a human donor in a cohort sampled during active COVID-19.

The V and J genes are TRBV7-8 and TRBJ2-3; D perhaps matches TRBD2 (5 bases). The V and J ends lost 3 bases and 0 bases respectively, with 7 bases between them. This CDR3 has 14 amino acids. Germline loops: CDR1 SGHVS, CDR2 FQNEAQ. The CDR3 nucleotides read TGTGCCAGCAGCTTCGGCGGGAGCACAGATACGCAGTATTTT. As protein: CASSFGGSTDTQYF.

V usage is TRBV12-3 or TRBV12-4 and J usage is TRBJ2-5; 14 bases match TRBD2. With V trimmed by 5 bases and J by 7 bases, 0 bases remained unmatched. CDR3 length equals 13 residues. CDR3 DNA: TGTGCCAGCAGTGGGACTAGCGGGGGGACCCAGTACTTC. It codes for CASSGTSGGTQYF.

This clone appeared once. The rearrangement uses TRBV7-2 and TRBJ1-4; D is possibly TRBD1 (6 bases). The V gene lost 3 bases and the J gene lost 4 bases, with 18 bases spanning the gap. The CDR3 sequence is 17 residues long. CDR1 and CDR2 (germline): SGHTA, FQGNSA. The CDR3 DNA reads TGTGCCAGCAGCTTGGGGCCGGGGGGGCTGGGTAATGAAAAACTGTTTTTT. Protein product: CASSLGPGGLGNEKLFF.

The CDR3 DNA reads as TGTGCCAGCAGCTCGGACAGTTACTATGGCTACACCTTC. Its protein is CASSSDSYYGYTF. V and J are TRBV3-1 (or the pseudogene TRBV3-2) and TRBJ1-2; D perhaps matches TRBD1 (6 bases). The V end was cut by 5 bases, the J end by 3 bases, with 10 bases between. The length of the CDR3 is 13 residues. The germline CDR1 and CDR2 sequences are LGHDT and YNNKEL (reference sequence).

This chain links TRBV7-6 with TRBJ2-6; unclear D gene. This CDR3 contains 14 residues. The germline V gene has CDR1 SGHVS and CDR2 FNYEAQ. The V and J ends lost 4 bases and 0 bases respectively, with 4 bases between them. Written as DNA, the CDR3 is TGTGCCAGCAGCTCGGTCTCTGGGGCCAACGTCCTGACTTTC. Its translation is CASSSVSGANVLTF.

The chain has TRBV5-1 and TRBJ2-2; no definite D call. Deletions cut 0 bases from V and 6 bases from J, with 9 bases between. This CDR3 spans 14 amino acids. Per germline, CDR1 SGHRS and CDR2 YFSETQ. The CDR3 DNA sequence: TGCGCCAGCAGCTTGGATCCGAGCGCCGGGGAGCTGTTTTTT. Encoded protein: CASSLDPSAGELFF. Combining the CDR3 with reference TRBV5-1 and TRBJ2-2 gives the whole variable domain KAGVTQTPRYLIKTRGQQVTLSCSPISGHRSVSWYQQTPGQGLQFLFEYFSETQRNKGNFPGRFSGRQFSNSRSEMNVSTLELGDSALYLCASSLDPSAGELFFGEGSRLTVL.

This clone was seen a single time. The rearrangement links TRBV5-4 to TRBJ2-7; no definite D call. Germline V gene data show CDR1 as SGHNT and CDR2 as YYREEE (reference sequence). This CDR3 has 12 amino acids. Trimming took off 2 bases at V and 6 bases at J, with 9 bases between the two ends. Here the CDR3 DNA reads TGTGCCAGCAGCTTCTCTATGAGCGAGCAGTACTTC. It is translated as CASSFSMSEQYF.

The V call is TRBV5-1, the J call TRBJ2-1, with TRBD2 matching over 7 bases. The length of the CDR3 is 15 residues. Germline V gene data show CDR1 as SGHRS and CDR2 as YFSETQ. The V gene end was trimmed by 1 base and the J gene end by 0 bases; junction bases not matched to a gene: 1. This chain's CDR3 is CASSLRGSSYNEQFF. CDR3 bases: TGCGCCAGCAGCTTGCGCGGGAGCTCCTACAATGAGCAGTTCTTC.

The chain links TRBV4-1 to TRBJ2-1, with TRBD2 matching 9 bases. Per germline, CDR1 MGHRA and CDR2 YSYEKL. V was clipped by 1 base and J by 9 bases; unmatched bases: 4. CDR3 size: 14 residues. The CDR3 DNA sequence: TGCGCCAGCAGCCAAGGCCTAGCGGGGCTTGAGCAGTTCTTC. Translating gives CASSQGLAGLEQFF.

The chain couples TRBV19 to TRBJ2-7; 7 nucleotides line up with TRBD2. Germline V gene data show CDR1 as LNHDA and CDR2 as SQIVND (reference sequence). V trimming: 6 bases; J trimming: 5 bases; junction bases outside the gene matches: 10. The CDR3 totals 14 residues. The DNA of the CDR3 is TGTGCCAGTAGCACCGGGGAGGGCTCTCACGAGCAGTACTTC. It encodes CASSTGEGSHEQYF.

This rearrangement joins TRBV30 to TRBJ2-3; 9 bases fit TRBD1. The CDR3 consists of 16 residues. After removal of 1 base from V and 4 bases from J, the junction contained 9 bases not matched to a gene. CDR1 GTSNPN and CDR2 SVGIG come from the germline V gene (reference sequence). CDR3: CAWSGGTGRVADTQYF. CDR3 DNA: TGTGCCTGGAGTGGGGGGACAGGGAGGGTGGCAGATACGCAGTATTTT.

This clone was recorded only once. The chain recombines TRBV3-1 (or the pseudogene TRBV3-2) with TRBJ1-2; TRBD1 matches at 7 bases. The trim removed 4 bases at V and 5 bases at J, leaving 10 bases unmatched. Germline CDR1 and CDR2: LGHDT and YNNKEL (reference sequence). This CDR3 has 15 amino acids. The CDR3 nucleotides read TGTGCCAGCAGCCGTACGGCAGGGGGAGGTTATGGCTACACCTTC. It is translated as CASSRTAGGGYGYTF.